Presented here are 7 T cell receptor beta chains from one specimen sequenced in a study of CD8 T cells in Susac syndrome. An input of about 0.5 to 1 ug of RNA was subjected to reverse transcription using random hexamers. One entry per CDR3 protein, called by TCRdb with MiXCR from the immunoSEQ multiplex PCR reads. This table has 330,000 or so distinct CDR3 sequences, about 91% appearing once. Material: CD8+ T cells from PBMCs. The receptor set was obtained from a human donor with multiple sclerosis.

CDR3 nucleotides: TGTGCCACCAGCAGATCCCGGGACAGGGGCCCCGAGCAGTACTTC. This sequence encodes CATSRSRDRGPEQYF. V usage is TRBV15 and J usage is TRBJ2-7; 10 nucleotides match TRBD1. Germline CDR1 reads LNHNV; CDR2 reads YYDKDF (reference sequence). The J segment lost 6 bases and the V segment lost 2 bases, leaving 7 bases of the junction unmatched. The CDR3 consists of 15 residues.

This clonotype is a singleton in its sample. The chain joins TRBV10-3 to TRBJ1-5, with TRBD1 matching over 10 bases. V shed 4 bases and J 5 bases; nucleotides not matched to a gene: 8. The V gene's germline CDR1 is ENHRY and CDR2 SYGVKD. This CDR3 is built from 16 residues. Written as DNA, the CDR3 is TGTGCCATCAGTGGGGTCGGGACAGGGGTGGATCAGCCCCAGCATTTT. Translation gives CAISGVGTGVDQPQHF.

This chain joins TRBV27 and TRBJ2-7; 7 bases are a match to TRBD2. The CDR3 is 15 residues long. Per germline, CDR1 MNHEY and CDR2 SMNVEV (reference sequence). V lost 2 bases and J lost 2; bases outside the gene matches: 6. Here the CDR3 reads CASSLEPGGTYEQYF. The CDR3 region has the DNA TGTGCCAGCAGTTTAGAACCGGGAGGTACCTACGAGCAGTACTTC.

The DNA of the CDR3 is TGCAGTGCTAGAGATCAGAAAAGTCTGGCGTACTACGAGCAGTACTTC. Translated, it gives CSARDQKSLAYYEQYF. The chain couples TRBV20-1 to TRBJ2-7; no firm D call. The germline V and J ends were trimmed by 0 bases and 3 bases, with 18 bases remaining between them. The CDR3 length is 16 residues. Germline V lookup: CDR1 DFQATT, CDR2 SNEGSKA (reference sequence).

The CDR3 sequence: CAWSLTEYTEAFF. DNA for the CDR3: TGTGCCTGGAGCTTGACGGAATACACTGAAGCTTTCTTT. The chain links TRBV30 to TRBJ1-1, with D uncertain. The CDR3 is made up of 13 amino acids. Trimming removed 3 bases from V and 3 bases from J, with 11 bases in between. From germline, CDR1 is GTSNPN and CDR2 SVGIG (reference sequence).

CDR3 DNA sequence: TGCAGCGAGGGGACCTCGGGAGAGACCCAGTACTTC. Its protein product is CSEGTSGETQYF. This chain connects TRBV29-1 to TRBJ2-5, with D possibly being TRBD1 or TRBD2 (5 bases each). The CDR3 loop spans 12 amino acids. V dropped 7 bases and J dropped 4 bases, with 13 bases sitting between them. CDR1 is SQVTM, CDR2 ANQGSEA, per germline.

The V and J genes are TRBV7-2 and TRBJ1-5; 8 nucleotides agree with TRBD1. The CDR3 is 15 residues long. Germline-derived CDR1 and CDR2 are SGHTA and FQGNSA. The junction had 9 bases not matched to a gene; V was cut back by 6 bases and J by 5 bases. This CDR3 reads CASSSDRGGYQPQHF. The CDR3 DNA follows: TGTGCCAGCAGTTCCGACAGGGGAGGGTATCAGCCCCAGCATTTT.